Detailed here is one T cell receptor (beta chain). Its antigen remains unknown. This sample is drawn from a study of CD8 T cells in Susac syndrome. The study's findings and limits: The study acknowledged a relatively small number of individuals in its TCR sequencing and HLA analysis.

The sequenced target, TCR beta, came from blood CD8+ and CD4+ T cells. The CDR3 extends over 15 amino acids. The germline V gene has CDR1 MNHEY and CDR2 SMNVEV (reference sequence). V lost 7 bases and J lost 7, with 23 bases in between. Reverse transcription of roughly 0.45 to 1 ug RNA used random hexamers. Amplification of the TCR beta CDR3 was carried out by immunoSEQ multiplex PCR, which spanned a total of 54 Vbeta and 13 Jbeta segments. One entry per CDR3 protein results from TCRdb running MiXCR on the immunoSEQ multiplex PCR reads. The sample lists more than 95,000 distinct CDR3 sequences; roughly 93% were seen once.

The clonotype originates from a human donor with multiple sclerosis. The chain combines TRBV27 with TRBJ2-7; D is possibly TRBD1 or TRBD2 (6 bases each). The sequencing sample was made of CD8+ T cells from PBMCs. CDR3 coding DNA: TGTGCCAGCAACCGGGCCGGGGGCCCCCTCTTGGAGCAGTACTTC. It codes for CASNRAGGPLLEQYF.